This T cell receptor beta chain was recorded in a study of blood T cell repertoires in COVID-19. The wider study: COVID-19 samples collected from the United States, Italy and Spain covered acute and convalescent phases. T cells, B-cell-depleted T cells, or PBMCs provided the cDNA or gDNA that served as material.

Followed over time, Seattle patients had been enrolled while infection was active. Original processing notes: Amplification of reference gene primers provided the estimated nucleated cell counts. Clones were read by immunoSEQ multiplex PCR, and TCRdb kept only the in-frame ones, dropping some. V, J and clone size are taken as reported in that table, and D and trimming were inferred from the DNA itself. The sample comprises a few hundred thousand clones, 80% to 90% of which are singletons, and more than 9% rests with the top ten. V was clipped by 9 bases and J by 5 bases; unmatched bases: 6. The CDR3 has 13 residues. Germline lookup yields CDR1 SGHRS and CDR2 YFSETQ.

This receptor was identified in a woman in her 30s with COVID-19, enrolled during active disease. The chain employs TRBV5-1 and TRBJ1-1; the match to TRBD1 covers 11 bases. Sequencing was performed on peripheral blood. This chain's CDR3 is CATSGQGGTEAFF. The CDR3 DNA sequence: TGCGCCACCTCGGGACAGGGGGGGACTGAAGCTTTCTTT.